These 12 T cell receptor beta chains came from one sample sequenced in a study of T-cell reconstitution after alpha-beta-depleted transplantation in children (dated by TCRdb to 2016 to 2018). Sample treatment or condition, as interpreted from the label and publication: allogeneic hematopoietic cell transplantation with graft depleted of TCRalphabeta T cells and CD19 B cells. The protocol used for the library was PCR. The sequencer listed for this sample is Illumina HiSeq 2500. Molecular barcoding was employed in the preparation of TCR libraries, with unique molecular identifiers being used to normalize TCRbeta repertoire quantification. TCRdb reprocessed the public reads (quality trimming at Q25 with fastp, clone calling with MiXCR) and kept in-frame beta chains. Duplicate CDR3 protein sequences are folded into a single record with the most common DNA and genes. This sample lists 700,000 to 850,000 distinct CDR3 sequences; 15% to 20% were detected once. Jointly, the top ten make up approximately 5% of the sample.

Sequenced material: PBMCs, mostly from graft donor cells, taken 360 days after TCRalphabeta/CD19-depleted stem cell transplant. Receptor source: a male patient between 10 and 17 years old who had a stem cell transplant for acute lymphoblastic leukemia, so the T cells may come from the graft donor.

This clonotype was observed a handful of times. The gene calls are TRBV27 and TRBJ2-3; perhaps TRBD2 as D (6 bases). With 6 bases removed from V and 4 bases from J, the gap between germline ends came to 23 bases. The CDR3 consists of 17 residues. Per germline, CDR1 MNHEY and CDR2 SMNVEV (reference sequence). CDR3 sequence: CASRELGVGGIADTQYF. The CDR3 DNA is TGTGCCAGCAGGGAGCTCGGGGTTGGAGGGATCGCAGATACGCAGTATTTT.

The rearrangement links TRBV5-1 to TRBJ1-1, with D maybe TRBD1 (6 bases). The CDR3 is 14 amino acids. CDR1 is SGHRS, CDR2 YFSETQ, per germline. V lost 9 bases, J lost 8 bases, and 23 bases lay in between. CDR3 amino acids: CATPKVTGRPEAFF. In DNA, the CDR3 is TGCGCCACCCCTAAAGTCACAGGGAGACCCGAAGCTTTCTTT.

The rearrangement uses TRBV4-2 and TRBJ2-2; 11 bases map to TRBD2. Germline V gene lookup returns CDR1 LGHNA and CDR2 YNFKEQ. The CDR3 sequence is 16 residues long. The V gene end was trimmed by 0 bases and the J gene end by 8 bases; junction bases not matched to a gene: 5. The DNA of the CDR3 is TGTGCCAGCAGCCAAGAGATAGCGGGAGGGCCTGGGGAGCTGTTTTTT. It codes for CASSQEIAGGPGELFF.

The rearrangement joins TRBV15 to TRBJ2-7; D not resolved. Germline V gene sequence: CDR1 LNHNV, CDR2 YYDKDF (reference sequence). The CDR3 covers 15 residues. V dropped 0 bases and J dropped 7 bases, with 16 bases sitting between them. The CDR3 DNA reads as TGTGCCACCAGCAGAGATTCGAGTGCCCTGTGGGAGCAGTACTTC. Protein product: CATSRDSSALWEQYF.

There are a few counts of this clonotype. CDR3 DNA: TGCAGCGTTGACCGATGGGGCAACTATGGCTACACCTTC. Its translation: CSVDRWGNYGYTF. The J gene is TRBJ1-2, the V gene TRBV29-1; the D gene is possibly TRBD1 (5 bases). V gave up 3 bases and J gave up 2 bases, with 10 bases separating them. The CDR3 has 13 residues. Per germline, CDR1 SQVTM and CDR2 ANQGSEA.

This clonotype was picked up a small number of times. The CDR3 DNA sequence: TGCGCCAGCAGCTCGGGACTAGCGGGAGTTCGCGAGACCCAGTACTTC. It specifies CASSSGLAGVRETQYF. The rearrangement links TRBV5-1 to TRBJ2-5, with 14 bases matching TRBD2. Trimming removed 3 bases from V and 5 bases from J; junction bases left unmatched: 6. CDR3 length: 16 residues. In germline, CDR1 is SGHRS, CDR2 YFSETQ. The whole variable domain, filled in from reference TRBV5-1 and TRBJ2-5, reads KAGVTQTPRYLIKTRGQQVTLSCSPISGHRSVSWYQQTPGQGLQFLFEYFSETQRNKGNFPGRFSGRQFSNSRSEMNVSTLELGDSALYLCASSSGLAGVRETQYFGPGTRLLVL.

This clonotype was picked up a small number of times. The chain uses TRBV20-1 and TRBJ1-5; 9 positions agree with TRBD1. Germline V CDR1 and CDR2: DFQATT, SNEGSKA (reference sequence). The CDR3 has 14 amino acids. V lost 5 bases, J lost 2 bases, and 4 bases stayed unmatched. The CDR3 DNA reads TGCAGTGCTCTGGACAGGGGAGGCAATCAGCCCCAGCATTTT. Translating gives CSALDRGGNQPQHF.

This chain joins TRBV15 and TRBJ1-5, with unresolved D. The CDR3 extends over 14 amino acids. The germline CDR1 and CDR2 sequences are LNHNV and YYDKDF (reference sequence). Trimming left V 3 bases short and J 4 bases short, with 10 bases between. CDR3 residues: CATSSSVPNQPQHF. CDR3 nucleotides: TGTGCCACCAGCAGTTCAGTCCCGAATCAGCCCCAGCATTTT.

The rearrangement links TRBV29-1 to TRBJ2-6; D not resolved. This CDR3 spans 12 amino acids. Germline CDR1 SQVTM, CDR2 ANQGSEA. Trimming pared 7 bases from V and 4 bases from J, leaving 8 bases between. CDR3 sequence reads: CSGLGGANVLTF. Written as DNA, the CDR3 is TGCAGCGGCTTGGGCGGGGCCAACGTCCTGACTTTC.

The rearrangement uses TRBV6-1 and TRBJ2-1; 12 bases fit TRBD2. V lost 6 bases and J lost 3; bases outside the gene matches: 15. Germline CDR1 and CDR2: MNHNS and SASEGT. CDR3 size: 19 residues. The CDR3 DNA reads TGTGCCAGCAGGTCCCTCGGGCTAGCGGGAGGGCCGGGCTACAATGAGCAGTTCTTC. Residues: CASRSLGLAGGPGYNEQFF.

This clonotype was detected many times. The CDR3 spells CASSPPERAYEQYF. As DNA, the CDR3 is TGTGCCAGCAGTCCCCCAGAAAGGGCGTACGAGCAGTACTTC. This chain uses TRBV27 with TRBJ2-7, with unresolved D. CDR3 length: 14 residues. The V gene's germline CDR1 is MNHEY and CDR2 SMNVEV (reference sequence). The V gene lost 5 bases and the J gene lost 4 bases, with 15 bases spanning the gap.

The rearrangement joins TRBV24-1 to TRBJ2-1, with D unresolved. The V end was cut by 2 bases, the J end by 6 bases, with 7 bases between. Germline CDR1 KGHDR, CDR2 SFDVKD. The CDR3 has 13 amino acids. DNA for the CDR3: TGTGCCACCAGTGATTGGGCCGGCAATGAGCAGTTCTTC. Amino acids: CATSDWAGNEQFF.